The entry that follows covers one TCR beta chain sequence. The antigen this receptor binds is unknown. No qualities accompany the bases; no much larger clone lies one base away. The entry originates in a study of CD8+CD57+ T cells in acquired aplastic anemia (dated by TCRdb to 2016 to 2019). A note on the overall study: Extracted DNA from sorted CD4+ and CD8+ cells averaged approximately 3 ug, ranging from roughly 0.17 to 30 ug. An average of roughly 9.8 million reads for CD4+ cells and roughly 11 million reads for CD8+ cells was obtained from healthy donor samples. The investigation overall reported the following: Between patients and healthy controls, no significant difference in CD8+ Simpson's diversity was found (P=0.060). Fewer than 30 CD8+ CDR3 sequences were found in both patients and controls but appeared to be highly expressed in patients and within the immunodominant clones of the patients.

The CDR3 has 15 amino acids, counting the end cysteine and phenylalanine. Only CDR3 DNA remains: 45 bases, in frame from the first base. CDR1 and CDR2, looked up from the germline V gene (reference sequence), are WNHNN and SYGVQD. V is cut back by 6 bases and J by 7 bases, with 9 bases in the junction unmatched. Genomic DNA was used as template for profiling of TCR beta VDJ combinations and CDR3 sequences. An Illumina HiSeq 2000 was the platform used for TCR repertoire sequencing. On the authors' methods: Repertoire assessment relied on Simpson's diversity index, CDR3 size and DJ length profiles, and TRBV/TRBJ rearrangement plots. Whichever DNA sequence was most abundant in the deep sequencing data was defined as the immunodominant clone. CDR3 amino acid sequences were checked for sharing across subjects and were also compared against the VDJdb database and published repertoires. TCRdb trimmed the raw reads at Q25, called clones with MiXCR and kept productive beta chains. Every distinct CDR3 protein forms one entry, paired with its most common genes and DNA. None of the V and J calls come from the authors' own analysis; TCRdb made them. The sample table records around 400,000 distinct CDR3 sequences; 55% to 70% of these occur just once. 4% of the sample comes from the top ten.

TCR repertoires of sorted CD4+ and CD8+ blood T cells from severe aplastic anemia patients and healthy subjects were deep-sequenced in the study. Ficoll-Paque density gradient centrifugation was used to isolate peripheral blood mononuclear cells. Before DNA extraction, CD4+ and CD8+ T cells were sorted with FACS or magnetic beads. The chain was built from TRBV10-1 and TRBJ2-3, with 11 bases aligning to TRBD2. The origin of this receptor is a human donor in good health, serving as a control. Sequencing was carried out using sorted CD4+, CD8+, or CD8+CD57+ T cells (not recorded which) from PBMCs. The nucleotide sequence reads TGCGCCAGCAGCGCTAGCGGGGGGATTCTCTATACGCAGTATTTT. This yields the protein CASSASGGILYTQYF.